The entry below gives a single T cell receptor beta chain sequence along with its context. Its antigen is unknown. The assay was immunoSEQ multiplex PCR, and TCRdb's table has in-frame clones only and misses some. Here the sample spans fewer than 200,000 clones, 70% to 90% being singletons. This entry belongs to a study of T cell responses to AZD1222 COVID-19 vaccine. Study results and limitations: Sampled repertoires all dated from after the peak T cell response. Across spike, vaccine-associated CD4 TCRs were found, dominant at 160-218 and 743-854. Among the donors, most were white British and more were female, and clonal diversity was possibly underestimated.

The source is an adult who received the MenACWY meningococcal vaccine as a control. Sequencing was performed on peripheral blood, taken 28 days after the second dose of the MenACWY control vaccine.

CDR3 sequence (DNA): TGTGCCAGCAGCTTGAGGCTGGGAAGCTACGAGCAGTACTTC. Translated: CASSLRLGSYEQYF. The chain is built from TRBV5-6 and TRBJ2-7; D is ambiguous. The CDR3 consists of 14 residues. Germline V gives CDR1 SGHDT, CDR2 YYEEEE. The V end was cut by 1 base, the J end by 3 bases, with 11 bases between.